The T cell receptor beta chain described here comes from a study of blood T cell repertoires in COVID-19. Across the study: Acute and convalescent COVID-19 specimens originated in the United States, Italy and Spain. PBMCs, B-cell-depleted T cells, or T cells provided the cDNA or gDNA that made up the material.

In the authors' workflow: It was from reference gene primer amplification that nucleated cell counts were estimated. Produced via immunoSEQ multiplex PCR; TCRdb's table is partial and in-frame only. V, J and clone size reflect that table, while D and trimming were determined from the DNA. Of some 130,000 clones listed, 65% to 85% were seen once; the top ten hold approximately 17%. The CDR3 spans 16 residues. J lost 4 bases, V lost 4 bases, and 10 bases had no gene match. Germline CDR1 reads MNHEY; CDR2 reads SVGAGI. This clone was detected once. V and J are TRBV6-5 and TRBJ1-2; 9 nucleotides align to TRBD1. This clonotype was sampled from a woman of 80 years or more with acute or convalescent COVID-19. Sequencing used peripheral blood. The CDR3, as DNA: TGTGCCAGCAGTTCGCAACCTACAGGGGGCGTCTATGGCTACACCTTC. Protein product: CASSSQPTGGVYGYTF.